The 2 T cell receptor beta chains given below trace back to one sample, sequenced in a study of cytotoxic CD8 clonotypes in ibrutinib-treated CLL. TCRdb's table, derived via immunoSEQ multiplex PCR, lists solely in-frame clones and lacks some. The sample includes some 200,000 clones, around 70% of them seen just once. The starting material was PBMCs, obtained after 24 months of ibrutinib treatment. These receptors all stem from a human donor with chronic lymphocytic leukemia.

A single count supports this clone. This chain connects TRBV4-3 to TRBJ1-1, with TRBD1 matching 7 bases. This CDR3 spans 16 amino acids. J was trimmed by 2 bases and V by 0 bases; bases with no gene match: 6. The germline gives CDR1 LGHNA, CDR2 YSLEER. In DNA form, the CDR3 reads TGCGCCAGCAGCCAAGAAGAAACAGGGGTAAACACTGAAGCTTTCTTT. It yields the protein CASSQEETGVNTEAFF.

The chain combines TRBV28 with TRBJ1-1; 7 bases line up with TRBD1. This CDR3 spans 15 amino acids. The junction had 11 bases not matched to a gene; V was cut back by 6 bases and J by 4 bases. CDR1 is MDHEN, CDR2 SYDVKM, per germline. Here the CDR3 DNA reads TGTGCCAGCAGAGCTGCATCAGGGGGGTTCACTGAAGCTTTCTTT. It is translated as CASRAASGGFTEAFF.